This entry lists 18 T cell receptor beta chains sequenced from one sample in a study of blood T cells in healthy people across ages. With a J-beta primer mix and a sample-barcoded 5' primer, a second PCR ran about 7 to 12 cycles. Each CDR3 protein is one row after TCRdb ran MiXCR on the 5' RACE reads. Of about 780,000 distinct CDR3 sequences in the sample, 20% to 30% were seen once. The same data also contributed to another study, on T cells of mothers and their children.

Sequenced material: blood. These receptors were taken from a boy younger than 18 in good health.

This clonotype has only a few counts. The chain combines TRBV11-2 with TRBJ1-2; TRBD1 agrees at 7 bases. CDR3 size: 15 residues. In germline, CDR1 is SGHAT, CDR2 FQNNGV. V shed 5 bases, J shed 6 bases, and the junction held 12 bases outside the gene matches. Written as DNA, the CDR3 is TGTGCCAGCAGCCCCGGGACAGCCCTCGGGCATGGCTACACCTTC. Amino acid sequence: CASSPGTALGHGYTF. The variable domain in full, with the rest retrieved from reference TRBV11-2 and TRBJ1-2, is EAGVAQSPRYKIIEKRQSVAFWCNPISGHATLYWYQQILGQGPKLLIQFQNNGVVDDSQLPKDRFSAERLKGVDSTLKIQPAKLEDSAVYLCASSPGTALGHGYTFGSGTRLTVV.

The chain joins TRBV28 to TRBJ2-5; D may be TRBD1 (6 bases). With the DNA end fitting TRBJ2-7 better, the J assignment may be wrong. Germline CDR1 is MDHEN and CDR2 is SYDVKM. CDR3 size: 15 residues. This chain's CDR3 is CASSKQGAGFYEQYF. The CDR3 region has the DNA TGTGCCAGCAGTAAACAGGGAGCAGGTTTCTACGAGCAGTACTTC.

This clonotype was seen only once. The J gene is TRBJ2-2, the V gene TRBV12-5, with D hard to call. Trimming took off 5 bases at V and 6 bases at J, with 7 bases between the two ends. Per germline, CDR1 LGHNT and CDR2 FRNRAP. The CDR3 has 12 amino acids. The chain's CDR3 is CASGPSPGELFF. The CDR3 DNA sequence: TGTGCTAGTGGTCCCAGTCCCGGGGAGCTGTTTTTT.

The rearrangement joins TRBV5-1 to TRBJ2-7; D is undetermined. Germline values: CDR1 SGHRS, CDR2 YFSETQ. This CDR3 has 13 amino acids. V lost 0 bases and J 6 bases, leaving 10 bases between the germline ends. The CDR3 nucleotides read TGCGCCAGCAGCTTGGGGACCGCGTTCGAGCAGTACTTC. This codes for CASSLGTAFEQYF.

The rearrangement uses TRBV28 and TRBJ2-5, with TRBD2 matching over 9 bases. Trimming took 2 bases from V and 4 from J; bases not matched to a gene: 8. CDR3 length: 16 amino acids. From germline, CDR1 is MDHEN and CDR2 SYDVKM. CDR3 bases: TGTGCCAGCAGTTTAGTAGCGGGGGAGAGGGGAGAGACCCAGTACTTC. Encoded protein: CASSLVAGERGETQYF.

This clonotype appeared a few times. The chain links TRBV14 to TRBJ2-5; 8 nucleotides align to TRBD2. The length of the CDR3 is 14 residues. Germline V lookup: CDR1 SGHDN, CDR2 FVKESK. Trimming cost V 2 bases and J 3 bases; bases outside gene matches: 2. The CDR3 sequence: CASSQRRGEETQYF. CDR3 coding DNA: TGTGCCAGCAGCCAAAGGCGGGGGGAAGAGACCCAGTACTTC.

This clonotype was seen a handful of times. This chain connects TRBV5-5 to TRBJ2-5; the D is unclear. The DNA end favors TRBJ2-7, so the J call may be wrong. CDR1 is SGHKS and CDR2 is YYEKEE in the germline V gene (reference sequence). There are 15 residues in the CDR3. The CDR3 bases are TGTGCCAGCAGCTTTCAAGAAGAACGTCCCTACGAGCAGTACTTC. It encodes CASSFQEERPYEQYF.

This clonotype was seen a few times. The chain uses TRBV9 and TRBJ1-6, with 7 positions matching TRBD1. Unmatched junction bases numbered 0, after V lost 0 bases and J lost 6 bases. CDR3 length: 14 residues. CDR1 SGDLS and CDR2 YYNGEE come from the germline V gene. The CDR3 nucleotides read TGTGCCAGCAGCGTAGCAGGGGGTAATTCACCCCTCCACTTT. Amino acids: CASSVAGGNSPLHF.

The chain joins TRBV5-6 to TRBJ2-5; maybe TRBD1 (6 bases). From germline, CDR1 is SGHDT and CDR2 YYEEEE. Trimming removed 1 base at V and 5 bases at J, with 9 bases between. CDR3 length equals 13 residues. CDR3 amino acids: CASSLTGWETQYF. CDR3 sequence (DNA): TGTGCCAGCAGCTTGACAGGGTGGGAGACCCAGTACTTC. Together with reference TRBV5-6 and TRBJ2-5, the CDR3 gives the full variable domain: DAGVTQSPTHLIKTRGQQVTLRCSPKSGHDTVSWYQQALGQGPQFIFQYYEEEERQRGNFPDRFSGHQFPNYSSELNVNALLLGDSALYLCASSLTGWETQYFGPGTRLLVL.

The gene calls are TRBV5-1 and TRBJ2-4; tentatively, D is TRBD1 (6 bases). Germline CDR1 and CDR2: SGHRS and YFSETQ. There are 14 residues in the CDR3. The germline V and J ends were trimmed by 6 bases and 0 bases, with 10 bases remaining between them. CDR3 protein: CASTDSGAKNIQYF. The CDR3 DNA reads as TGCGCCAGCACGGACAGCGGAGCCAAAAACATTCAGTACTTC.

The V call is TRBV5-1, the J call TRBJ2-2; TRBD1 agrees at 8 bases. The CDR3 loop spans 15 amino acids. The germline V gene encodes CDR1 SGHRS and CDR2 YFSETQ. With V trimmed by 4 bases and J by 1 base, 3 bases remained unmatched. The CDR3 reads CASSRQGRNTGELFF. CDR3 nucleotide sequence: TGCGCCAGCAGCCGACAGGGGAGGAACACCGGGGAGCTGTTTTTT. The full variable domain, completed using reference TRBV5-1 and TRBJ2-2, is KAGVTQTPRYLIKTRGQQVTLSCSPISGHRSVSWYQQTPGQGLQFLFEYFSETQRNKGNFPGRFSGRQFSNSRSEMNVSTLELGDSALYLCASSRQGRNTGELFFGEGSRLTVL.

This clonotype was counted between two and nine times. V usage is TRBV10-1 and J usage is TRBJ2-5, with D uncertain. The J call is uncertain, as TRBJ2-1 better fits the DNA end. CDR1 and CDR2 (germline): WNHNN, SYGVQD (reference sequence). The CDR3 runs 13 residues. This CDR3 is CASSESGVNEQFF. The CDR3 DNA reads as TGCGCCAGCAGTGAGTCAGGAGTGAATGAGCAGTTCTTC.

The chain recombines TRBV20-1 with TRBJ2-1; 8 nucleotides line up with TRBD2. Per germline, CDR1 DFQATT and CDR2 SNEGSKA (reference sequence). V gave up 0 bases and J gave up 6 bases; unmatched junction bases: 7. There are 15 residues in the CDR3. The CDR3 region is CSAREELAAINEQFF. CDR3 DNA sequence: TGCAGTGCTAGAGAGGAACTAGCGGCCATCAATGAGCAGTTCTTC.

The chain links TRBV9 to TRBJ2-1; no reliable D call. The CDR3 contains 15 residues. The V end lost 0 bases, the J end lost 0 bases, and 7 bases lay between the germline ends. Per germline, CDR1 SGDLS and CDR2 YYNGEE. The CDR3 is CASSVASSSYNEQFF. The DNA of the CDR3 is TGTGCCAGCAGCGTAGCCTCCAGCTCCTACAATGAGCAGTTCTTC.

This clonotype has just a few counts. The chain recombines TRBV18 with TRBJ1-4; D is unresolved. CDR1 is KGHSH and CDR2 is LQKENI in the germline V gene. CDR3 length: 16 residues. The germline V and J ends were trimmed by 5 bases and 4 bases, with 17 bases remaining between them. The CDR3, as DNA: TGTGCCAGCTCATCCTCACCCCCCGGGAATAATGAAAAACTGTTTTTT. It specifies CASSSSPPGNNEKLFF. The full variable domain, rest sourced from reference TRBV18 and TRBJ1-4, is NAGVMQNPRHLVRRRGQEARLRCSPMKGHSHVYWYRQLPEEGLKFMVYLQKENIIDESGMPKERFSAEFPKEGPSILRIQQVVRGDSAAYFCASSSSPPGNNEKLFFGSGTQLSVL.

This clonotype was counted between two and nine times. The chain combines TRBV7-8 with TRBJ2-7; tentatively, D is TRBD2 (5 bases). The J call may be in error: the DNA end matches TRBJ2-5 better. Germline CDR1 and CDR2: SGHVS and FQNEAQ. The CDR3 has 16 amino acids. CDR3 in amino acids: CASSHPPERVQETQYF. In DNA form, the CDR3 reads TGTGCCAGCAGCCACCCTCCCGAGAGGGTTCAAGAGACCCAGTACTTC.

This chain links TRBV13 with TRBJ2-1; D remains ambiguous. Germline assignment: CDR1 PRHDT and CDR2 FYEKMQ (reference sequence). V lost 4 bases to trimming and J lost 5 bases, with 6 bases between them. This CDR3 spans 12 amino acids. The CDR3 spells CASSWVHNEQFF. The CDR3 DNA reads TGTGCCAGCAGCTGGGTTCACAATGAGCAGTTCTTC.

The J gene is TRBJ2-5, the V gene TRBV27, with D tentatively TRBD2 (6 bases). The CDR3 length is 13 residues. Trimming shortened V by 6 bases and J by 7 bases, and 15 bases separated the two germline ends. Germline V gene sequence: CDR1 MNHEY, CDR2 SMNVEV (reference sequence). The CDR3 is CASSFGLEGTQYF. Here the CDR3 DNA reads TGTGCCAGCAGCTTCGGTTTGGAGGGGACCCAGTACTTC.